This T cell receptor (beta chain) was sequenced for a study of blood T cells in healthy people across ages. The authors ran a second PCR of roughly 6 to 12 cycles using a sample-barcoded 5' primer and a J-beta primer mix. Each CDR3 protein gets one entry after TCRdb re-called the 5' RACE reads with MiXCR. The sample consists of 700,000 to 1,000,000 distinct CDR3 sequences, 40% to 50% of them appearing once. Germline assignment: CDR1 ENHRY and CDR2 SYGVKD. The CDR3 length is 15 residues. Trimming shortened V by 3 bases and J by 5 bases, and 14 bases separated the two germline ends. The chain is built from TRBV10-3 and TRBJ2-1, with D perhaps assigned TRBD1 or TRBD2 (6 bases each). Sequenced material: blood. The clonotype originates from a man in his 60s in good health. The CDR3 is CAISESGAGNNEQFF. CDR3 nucleotides: TGTGCCATCAGTGAATCGGGGGCGGGGAACAATGAGCAGTTCTTC.